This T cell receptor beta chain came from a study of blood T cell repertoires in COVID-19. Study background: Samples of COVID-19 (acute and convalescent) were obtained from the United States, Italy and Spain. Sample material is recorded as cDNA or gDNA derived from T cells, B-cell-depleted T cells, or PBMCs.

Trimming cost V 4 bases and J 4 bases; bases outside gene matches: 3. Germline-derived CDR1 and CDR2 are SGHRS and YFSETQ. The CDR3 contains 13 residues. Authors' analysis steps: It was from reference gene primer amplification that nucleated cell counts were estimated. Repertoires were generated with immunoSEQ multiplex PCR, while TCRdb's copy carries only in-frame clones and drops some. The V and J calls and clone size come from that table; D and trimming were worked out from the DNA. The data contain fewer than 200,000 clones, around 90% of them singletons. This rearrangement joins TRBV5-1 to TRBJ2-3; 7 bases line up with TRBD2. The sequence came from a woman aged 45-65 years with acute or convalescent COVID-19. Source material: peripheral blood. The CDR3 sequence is CASSRAGSDTQYF. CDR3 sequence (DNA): TGCGCCAGCAGCCGAGCGGGGTCAGATACGCAGTATTTT.